Here is one TCR beta chain with its context. cDNA reverse transcribed from extracted RNA served as the sequencing template. Clones were read by immunoSEQ multiplex PCR, and TCRdb kept only the in-frame ones, dropping some. The sample contains about 210,000 clones, around two fifths of which appear only once. The treatment here: oral pan-JAK inhibitor, 5-10 mg twice daily. The entry originates in a study of CD8+ T cells in alopecia areata. Germline V gene lookup returns CDR1 MNHEY and CDR2 SVGAGI. The CDR3 runs to 16 residues. Trimming pared 4 bases from V and 1 base from J, leaving 16 bases between. The receptor was isolated from a human donor with alopecia areata. V usage is TRBV6-5 and J usage is TRBJ1-2; a possible D gene is TRBD1 (5 bases). The specimen was CD4+ T cells sorted from blood, collected around week 36, from a patient treated with tofacitinib. The CDR3 protein is CASSSGGRVGNYGYTF. The CDR3 nucleotides read TGTGCCAGCAGTTCTGGGGGAAGGGTTGGTAACTATGGCTACACCTTC.